The clone carrying this T cell receptor beta chain was recorded once. This CDR3 is 12 amino acids long. V lost 6 bases and J 1 base, leaving 6 bases between the germline ends. These data come from a study of blood T cell repertoires in COVID-19. In the study overall: COVID-19 samples from acute and convalescent phases originated in the United States, Italy and Spain. T cells, B-cell-depleted T cells, or PBMCs supplied cDNA or gDNA.

Original methodology: From reference gene primer amplification, estimates of nucleated cell counts were derived. Here immunoSEQ multiplex PCR was the method, and the copy in TCRdb shows in-frame clones only, minus some. Clone size and V and J calls were adopted from that table, with D and trimming inferred from the DNA. The top ten clones hold 8.2% of a sample with about 240,000 clones, around four fifths of them seen once. Seattle cases were enrolled at active infection and followed longitudinally. Sequenced sample: peripheral blood. The clonotype comes from a woman at least 80 years old with COVID-19, enrolled during active disease. V is TRBV12-3 or TRBV12-4 and J is TRBJ1-1; D is possibly TRBD1 (5 bases). CDR3 amino acids: CASRQENTEAFF. In DNA, the CDR3 is TGTGCCAGCAGACAGGAGAACACTGAAGCTTTCTTT.